This TCR beta chain was identified in a study of T cell responses to AZD1222 COVID-19 vaccine. Generated by immunoSEQ multiplex PCR, the TCRdb table keeps only in-frame clones and is missing some. The sample consists of roughly 70,000 clones, approximately 81% of them appearing once. J lost 7 bases, V lost 6 bases, and 7 bases had no gene match. The germline gives CDR1 MNHEY, CDR2 SMNVEV (reference sequence). The CDR3 consists of 14 residues. The sequences come from peripheral blood, collected on day 0 of AZD1222 vaccination. This TCR was sampled from an adult in good health. V is TRBV27 and J is TRBJ2-3; 10 bases agree with TRBD2. CDR3 sequence (DNA): TGTGCCAGCAGAGGGCTAGCGGGAGTACATACGCAGTATTTT. Protein product: CASRGLAGVHTQYF.